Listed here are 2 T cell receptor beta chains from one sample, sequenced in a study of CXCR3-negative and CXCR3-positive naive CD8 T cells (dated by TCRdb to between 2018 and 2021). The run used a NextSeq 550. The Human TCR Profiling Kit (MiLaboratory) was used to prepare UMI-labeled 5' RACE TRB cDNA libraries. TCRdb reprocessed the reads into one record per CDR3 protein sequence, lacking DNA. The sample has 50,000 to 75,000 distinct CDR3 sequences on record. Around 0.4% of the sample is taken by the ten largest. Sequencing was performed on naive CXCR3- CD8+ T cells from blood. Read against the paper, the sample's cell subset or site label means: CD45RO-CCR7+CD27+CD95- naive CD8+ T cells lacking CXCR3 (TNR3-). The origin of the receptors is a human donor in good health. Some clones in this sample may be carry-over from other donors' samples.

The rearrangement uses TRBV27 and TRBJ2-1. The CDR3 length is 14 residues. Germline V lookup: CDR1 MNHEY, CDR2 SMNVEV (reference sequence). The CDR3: CASSIGSSYNEQFF.

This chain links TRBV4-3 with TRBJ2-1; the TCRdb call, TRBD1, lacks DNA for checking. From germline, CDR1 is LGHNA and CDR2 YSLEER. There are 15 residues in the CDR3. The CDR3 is CASSLGTGGYNEQFF.